The next 23 T cell receptor beta chains were all read from a single sample in a study of HIV-infected patients and healthy controls (dated by TCRdb to 2013 to 2014). Whole blood was used without cell fractionation, so the repertoire reflected all unsorted peripheral T cells. Receptor libraries were prepared by 5' RACE. The data were produced on an Illumina MiSeq. SuperScript III was used to reverse transcribe 500 ng RNA with primers targeting the alpha and beta constant regions. Separate libraries for the alpha and beta chains were generated through chain-specific third strand synthesis that incorporated multiplexing indices. The raw public data were reprocessed by TCRdb itself: fastp quality trimming at Q25, MiXCR clonotype calling, in-frame beta chains only. Entries that share a CDR3 protein sequence are merged under the most common genes and DNA. The sample table shows tens of thousands of distinct CDR3 sequences, and approximately 9% are seen once. Roughly 4% of the sample goes to the ten largest clones.

Sequenced material: blood. The origin of the receptors is an adult in good health.

This clonotype came up once. The chain has TRBV5-6 and TRBJ1-3; D not certain. V shed 0 bases and J shed 0 bases, with 7 bases lying between them. Germline loops: CDR1 SGHDT, CDR2 YYEEEE. CDR3 length: 15 amino acids. CDR3 coding DNA: TGTGCCAGCAGCTTGGGTATGCCCTCTGGAAACACCATATATTTT. The encoded protein is CASSLGMPSGNTIYF. Full variable domain (outside the CDR3, taken from reference TRBV5-6 and TRBJ1-3): DAGVTQSPTHLIKTRGQQVTLRCSPKSGHDTVSWYQQALGQGPQFIFQYYEEEERQRGNFPDRFSGHQFPNYSSELNVNALLLGDSALYLCASSLGMPSGNTIYFGEGSWLTVV.

The V gene is TRBV4-3, the J gene TRBJ2-5; the D gene could be TRBD1 or TRBD2 (5 bases each). The CDR3 extends over 15 amino acids. Germline-derived CDR1 and CDR2 are LGHNA and YSLEER. The V gene lost 1 base and the J gene lost 5 bases, with 14 bases spanning the gap. For the CDR3, the DNA is TGCGCCAGCAGCCAAGGTACGAGGGGCGCGGAGACCCAGTACTTC. It codes for CASSQGTRGAETQYF.

The sample holds many counts of this clonotype. J is TRBJ1-1 and V is TRBV29-1; tentatively, D is TRBD1 (5 bases). The CDR3 runs to 11 residues. Germline V lookup: CDR1 SQVTM, CDR2 ANQGSEA. V lost 4 bases, J lost 11 bases, and 14 bases lay in between. The CDR3 coding sequence is TGCAGCGTTGCGCGACAGTCGAGGGCTTTCTTT. This codes for CSVARQSRAFF.

This clonotype occurred many times. The chain employs TRBV28 and TRBJ1-1; 9 nucleotides align to TRBD1. After removal of 6 bases from V and 5 bases from J, the junction contained 4 bases not matched to a gene. Germline-derived CDR1 and CDR2 are MDHEN and SYDVKM. The CDR3 is 13 amino acids. The CDR3 loop is CASRRTGDTEAFF. In DNA form, the CDR3 reads TGTGCCAGCAGACGGACAGGGGATACTGAAGCTTTCTTT.

V is TRBV4-2 and J is TRBJ1-2, with TRBD1 as a possible D gene (6 bases). Germline CDR1 reads LGHNA; CDR2 reads YNFKEQ. Trimming took off 0 bases at V and 1 base at J, with 12 bases between the two ends. This CDR3 has 16 residues. CDR3: CASSQDGLQGNYGYTF. CDR3 coding DNA: TGTGCCAGCAGCCAAGATGGGCTACAGGGTAACTATGGCTACACCTTC.

This clonotype was found many times. This chain uses TRBV5-1 with TRBJ2-7; 8 bases match TRBD1. Per the germline V gene, CDR1 is SGHRS and CDR2 is YFSETQ. V lost 4 bases and J lost 5; bases outside the gene matches: 5. The CDR3 covers 13 residues. The CDR3 DNA follows: TGCGCCAGCAGCACGGACAGGGTAAACGAGCAGTACTTC. It specifies CASSTDRVNEQYF.

This clonotype was seen repeatedly, ten times or more. The V and J genes are TRBV19 and TRBJ2-2; TRBD2 matches 8 bases. CDR1 is LNHDA, CDR2 SQIVND, per germline (reference sequence). The CDR3 has 16 residues. J was trimmed by 0 bases and V by 7 bases; bases with no gene match: 7. DNA for the CDR3: TGTGCCAGTACCGATCGGGGGGGGACGAACACCGGGGAGCTGTTTTTT. Amino acids: CASTDRGGTNTGELFF. The full variable domain, its missing parts supplied by reference TRBV19 and TRBJ2-2, is DGGITQSPKYLFRKEGQNVTLSCEQNLNHDAMYWYRQDPGQGLRLIYYSQIVNDFQKGDIAEGYSVSREKKESFPLTVTSAQKNPTAFYLCASTDRGGTNTGELFFGEGSRLTVL.

This clonotype was seen ten or more times. V is TRBV24-1 and J is TRBJ2-3; 12 bases agree with TRBD2. CDR1 and CDR2 (germline): KGHDR, SFDVKD. The CDR3 has 19 amino acids. V lost 2 bases, J lost 0 bases, and 8 bases stayed unmatched. CDR3 loop: CATSDSRTSGATSTDTQYF. The CDR3 DNA reads as TGTGCCACCAGTGATTCCCGGACTAGCGGGGCCACTAGCACAGATACGCAGTATTTT.

This clonotype was detected ten times or more. V is TRBV7-2 and J is TRBJ2-6; no firm D call. Germline V lookup: CDR1 SGHTA, CDR2 FQGNSA. The germline V and J ends were trimmed by 5 bases and 2 bases, with 4 bases remaining between them. This CDR3 spans 13 amino acids. In DNA form, the CDR3 reads TGTGCCAGCAGCCAACCTGGGGCCAACGTCCTGACTTTC. It specifies CASSQPGANVLTF.

This clonotype was found many times. The CDR3 loop reads CASSEGTGGLYSPLHF. DNA for the CDR3: TGTGCCAGCAGTGAAGGGACAGGGGGCCTATATTCACCCCTCCACTTT. The genes are TRBV2 and TRBJ1-6; 11 nucleotides agree with TRBD1. Per the germline V gene, CDR1 is SNHLY and CDR2 is FYNNEI. J gave up 8 bases and V 1 base, and 4 bases lay outside the gene matches. CDR3 size: 16 residues.

This clonotype was recorded at least ten times. The chain employs TRBV7-2 and TRBJ1-4; D call uncertain. Germline lookup yields CDR1 SGHTA and CDR2 FQGNSA. The CDR3 extends over 11 amino acids. V lost 1 base to trimming and J lost 11 bases, with 5 bases between them. The CDR3 bases are TGTGCCAGCAGCTTAGTGGACAAACTGTTTTTT. Protein product: CASSLVDKLFF.

This chain connects TRBV13 to TRBJ2-3, with 9 bases that match TRBD2. The CDR3 loop spans 16 amino acids. Germline V gene sequence: CDR1 PRHDT, CDR2 FYEKMQ (reference sequence). V lost 6 bases, J lost 3 bases, and 10 bases stayed unmatched. CDR3: CASSSRLAAWTDTQYF. The DNA for the CDR3 is TGTGCCAGCAGTTCTAGACTAGCGGCCTGGACAGATACGCAGTATTTT.

This clonotype was seen ten or more times. This chain connects TRBV12-3 or TRBV12-4 to TRBJ1-2; a weak D match, TRBD1 (6 bases). The CDR3 extends over 14 amino acids. The V gene lost 3 bases and the J gene lost 7 bases, with 15 bases spanning the gap. CDR3 residues: CASSLDLGASGYTF. DNA for the CDR3: TGTGCCAGCAGTTTGGATTTGGGGGCAAGTGGCTACACCTTC.

This clonotype was seen many times. This chain links TRBV4-2 with TRBJ2-7, with TRBD2 matching 10 bases. V was clipped by 0 bases and J by 1 base; unmatched bases: 6. The CDR3 length is 17 residues. Germline-derived CDR1 and CDR2 are LGHNA and YNFKEQ. The CDR3 sequence is CASSQEDSGGGSYEQYF. In DNA form, the CDR3 reads TGTGCCAGCAGCCAAGAGGACAGCGGGGGGGGATCCTACGAGCAGTACTTC.

This clonotype counts as medium-sized (0.01 to 0.1%). The DNA is omitted, as the CDR3 cannot be located on it reliably, and the CDR3 follows TCRdb's listing. V is TRBV27 and J is TRBJ2-7; TRBD1 reflects the table's D call only, with no check against the DNA. The V gene's germline CDR1 is MNHEY and CDR2 SMNVEV (reference sequence). The CDR3 extends over 13 residues, inclusive of both ends. The CDR3 here is CASSSSGAPEQYF.

This chain joins TRBV11-2 and TRBJ2-7, with TRBD1 matching over 7 bases. This CDR3 comprises 12 residues. After removal of 8 bases from V and 6 bases from J, the junction contained 7 bases not matched to a gene. Germline V gene sequence: CDR1 SGHAT, CDR2 FQNNGV. CDR3 loop: CASSPQGVEQYF. The DNA of the CDR3 is TGTGCCAGCTCACCGCAGGGGGTCGAGCAGTACTTC.

This clonotype was seen repeatedly, ten times or more. V usage is TRBV29-1 and J usage is TRBJ1-1; perhaps TRBD1 as D (5 bases). Germline loops: CDR1 SQVTM, CDR2 ANQGSEA. The CDR3 has 14 amino acids. V was trimmed by 4 bases and J by 4 bases, leaving 16 bases between them. CDR3 in amino acids: CSVGPLIGGTEAFF. DNA for the CDR3: TGCAGCGTTGGGCCCCTCATTGGGGGCACTGAAGCTTTCTTT.

This clonotype was recorded many times. The J gene is TRBJ2-1, the V gene TRBV19, with D hard to call. The CDR3 is 15 residues long. V was cut by 6 bases and J by 0 bases, with 12 bases left in between. Germline assignment: CDR1 LNHDA and CDR2 SQIVND (reference sequence). The CDR3 here is CASSLTTSSYNEQFF. CDR3 DNA: TGTGCCAGTAGCCTTACGACGAGCTCCTACAATGAGCAGTTCTTC.

This chain uses TRBV7-9 with TRBJ2-7, with 8 positions matching TRBD1. CDR3 length: 15 amino acids. Germline V gene lookup returns CDR1 SEHNR and CDR2 FQNEAQ (reference sequence). The ends lost 6 bases at V and 0 bases at J; junction bases unmatched: 7. CDR3: CASRSTGDSSYEQYF. The CDR3 coding sequence is TGTGCCAGCAGGTCGACAGGGGACAGCTCCTACGAGCAGTACTTC. Combining the CDR3 with reference TRBV7-9 and TRBJ2-7 gives the whole variable domain DTGVSQNPRHKITKRGQNVTFRCDPISEHNRLYWYRQTLGQGPEFLTYFQNEAQLEKSRLLSDRFSAERPKGSFSTLEIQRTEQGDSAMYLCASRSTGDSSYEQYFGPGTRLTVT.

This clonotype was detected many times. The chain combines TRBV6-1 with TRBJ2-3, with D uncertain. Trimming took off 0 bases at V and 2 bases at J, with 0 bases between the two ends. The CDR3 is 12 amino acids. Germline CDR1 MNHNS, CDR2 SASEGT. CDR3 region: CASSEATDTQYF. The DNA of the CDR3 is TGTGCCAGCAGTGAAGCCACAGATACGCAGTATTTT.

This clonotype was counted many times. The chain has TRBV15 and TRBJ1-2, with 8 bases aligning to TRBD1. The CDR3 is 16 residues long. Germline CDR1 LNHNV, CDR2 YYDKDF (reference sequence). V trimming: 6 bases; J trimming: 0 bases; junction bases outside the gene matches: 9. In nucleotides, the CDR3 is TGTGCCACCAGGGAAAACCGGGACAGGACTAACTATGGCTACACCTTC. This sequence encodes CATRENRDRTNYGYTF.

This clonotype was observed a handful of times. The chain has TRBV7-8 and TRBJ1-5, with TRBD1 as a possible D gene (6 bases). Germline V gives CDR1 SGHVS, CDR2 FQNEAQ. The CDR3 length is 18 residues. The germline V and J ends were trimmed by 1 base and 4 bases, with 20 bases remaining between them. The DNA of the CDR3 is TGTGCCAGCAGCTTAGGATCCTACAGGGAACGAGGGAATCAGCCCCAGCATTTT. This gives the protein CASSLGSYRERGNQPQHF.

In this sample, this clonotype turned up many times. The chain employs TRBV5-1 and TRBJ2-5; D is ambiguous. The CDR3 extends over 11 amino acids. CDR1 SGHRS and CDR2 YFSETQ come from the germline V gene. V lost 4 bases and J 5 bases, leaving 6 bases between the germline ends. CDR3 sequence reads: CASSASETQYF. The CDR3 DNA reads TGCGCCAGCAGCGCCTCGGAGACCCAGTACTTC.